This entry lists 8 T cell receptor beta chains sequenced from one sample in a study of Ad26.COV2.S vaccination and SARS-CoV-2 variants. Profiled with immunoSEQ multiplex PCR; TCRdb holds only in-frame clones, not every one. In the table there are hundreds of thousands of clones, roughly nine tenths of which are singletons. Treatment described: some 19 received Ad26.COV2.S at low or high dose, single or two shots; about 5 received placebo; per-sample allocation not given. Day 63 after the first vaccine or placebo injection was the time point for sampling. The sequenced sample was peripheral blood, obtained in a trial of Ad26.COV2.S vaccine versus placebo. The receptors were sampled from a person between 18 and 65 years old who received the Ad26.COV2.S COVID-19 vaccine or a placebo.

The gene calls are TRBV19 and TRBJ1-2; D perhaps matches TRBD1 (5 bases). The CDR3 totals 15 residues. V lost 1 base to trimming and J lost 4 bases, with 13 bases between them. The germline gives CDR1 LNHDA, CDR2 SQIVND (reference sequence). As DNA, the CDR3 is TGTGCCAGTAGTATAGTCCTCGGGACCATCTATGGCTACACCTTC. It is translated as CASSIVLGTIYGYTF.

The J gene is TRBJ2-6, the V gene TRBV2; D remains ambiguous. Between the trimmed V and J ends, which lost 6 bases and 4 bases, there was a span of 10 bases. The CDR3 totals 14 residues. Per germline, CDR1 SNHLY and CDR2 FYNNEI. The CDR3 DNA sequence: TGTGCCAGCAGGGCTGGCTCCGGGGCCAACGTCCTGACTTTC. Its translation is CASRAGSGANVLTF.

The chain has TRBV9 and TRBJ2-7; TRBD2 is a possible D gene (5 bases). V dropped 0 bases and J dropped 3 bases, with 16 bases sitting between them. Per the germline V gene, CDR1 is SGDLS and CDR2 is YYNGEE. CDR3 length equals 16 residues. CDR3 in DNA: TGTGCCAGCAGCGTAGGAGGAGCGGCATCTTACTACGAGCAGTACTTC. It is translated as CASSVGGAASYYEQYF.

The CDR3: CASSLGQTGRTQYF. CDR3 sequence (DNA): TGTGCCAGCAGCCTAGGACAGACAGGTCGTACGCAGTATTTT. The V call is TRBV14, the J call TRBJ2-3; tentatively, D is TRBD1 (6 bases). Germline CDR1 is SGHDN and CDR2 is FVKESK. With 4 bases removed from V and 8 bases from J, the gap between germline ends came to 16 bases. The CDR3 is 14 residues long.

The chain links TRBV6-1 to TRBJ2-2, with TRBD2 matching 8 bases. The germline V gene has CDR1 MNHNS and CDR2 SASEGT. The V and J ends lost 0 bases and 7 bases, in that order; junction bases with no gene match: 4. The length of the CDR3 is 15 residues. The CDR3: CASSEAPGGGGELFF. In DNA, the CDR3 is TGTGCCAGCAGTGAAGCACCGGGAGGGGGCGGGGAGCTGTTTTTT.

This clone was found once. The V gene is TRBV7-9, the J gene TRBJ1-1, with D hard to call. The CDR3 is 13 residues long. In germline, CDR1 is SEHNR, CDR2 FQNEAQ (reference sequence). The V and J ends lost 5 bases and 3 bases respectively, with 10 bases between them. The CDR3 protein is CASSPRADTEAFF. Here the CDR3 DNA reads TGTGCCAGCAGCCCTCGTGCCGACACTGAAGCTTTCTTT.

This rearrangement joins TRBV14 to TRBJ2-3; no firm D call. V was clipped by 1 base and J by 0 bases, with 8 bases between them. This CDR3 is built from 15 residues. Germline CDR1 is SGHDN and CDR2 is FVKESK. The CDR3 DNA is TGTGCCAGCAGCCAAGTAGGGCGGAGCACAGATACGCAGTATTTT. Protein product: CASSQVGRSTDTQYF.

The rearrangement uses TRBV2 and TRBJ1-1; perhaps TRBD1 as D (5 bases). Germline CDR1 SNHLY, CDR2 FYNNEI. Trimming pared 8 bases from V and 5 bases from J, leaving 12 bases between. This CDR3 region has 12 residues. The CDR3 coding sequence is TGTGCCAGCCTCGCTTCAGGGACTGAAGCTTTCTTT. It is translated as CASLASGTEAFF.